Given below is one TCR beta chain in context. These data belong to a study of cytomegalovirus exposure and HLA in healthy donors. V was pared by 1 base and J by 6 bases, with 5 bases of the junction left unmatched. The CDR3 has 15 amino acids. CDR1 and CDR2 from the germline V gene are SGHTA and FQGNSA. In the PCR, 60 Vbeta and 13 Jbeta primers were used. Sequencing was performed with immunoSEQ multiplex PCR; in TCRdb, only in-frame clones are kept and a portion is missing. Among about 78,000 clones, roughly 80% were seen once, and the ten largest hold around 25%. This chain uses TRBV7-2 with TRBJ1-4, with 7 bases fitting TRBD1. Material: PBMCs. The source of this sequence is a woman in her fifties or sixties in good health and CMV-seropositive. Here the CDR3 DNA reads TGTGCCAGCAGCTTAGTTCCAGGGGGAGATGAAAAACTGTTTTTT. Translation gives CASSLVPGGDEKLFF.